This TCR beta chain was documented in a study of T cells in Graves' hyperthyroidism and ophthalmopathy (dated by TCRdb to between 2018 and 2020). Study-level background: Peripheral blood samples were taken at initial diagnosis, before any treatment was given. In more than five Graves' hyperthyroidism patients, the study also compared T-cell repertoires from thyroid tissue with T-cell repertoires from blood. After sampling, hyperthyroidism patients received methimazole starting at 30 mg daily, and ophthalmopathy patients received high-dose intravenous methylprednisolone. To identify distinguishing TCR V-J signatures, a discovery cohort of roughly 100 patients was used, comprising approximately 40 with Graves' ophthalmopathy and around 60 with stable Graves' hyperthyroidism. The paper describes TCR Vbeta CDR3 sequencing of 140 or so peripheral blood samples, made up of some 40 ophthalmopathy patients, roughly 72 hyperthyroidism patients and about 17 progressor patients. An independent validation cohort of under 20 hyperthyroidism patients and approximately 17 patients who later progressed to ophthalmopathy tested prospective prediction of ophthalmopathy. The roughly 90 discovery patients were divided at random into training and test sets in a 7:3 ratio.

The CDR3 runs 14 residues from the cysteine to the phenylalanine. The retained sequence is limited to the CDR3, 42 bases, with the frame set at the first base. V ends up 6 bases short and J 4 bases short, with an unmatched junction base count of 8. CDR1 MNHNS and CDR2 SASEGT were looked up in the germline V gene. In this sample, this clonotype turned up a few times. Its antigen is currently not known. Per-base quality was not reported, and no clone a single base away is much larger than it. TCR beta CDR3 regions were amplified from RNA transcripts. A first-round RT-PCR of the TCR CDR3 used the HTBI primer set with the Qiagen OneStep RT-PCR kit. Libraries were constructed in a second round of multiplex PCR, after which size selection and purification were performed. Paired-end sequencing of the libraries was performed with 100 bp reads on an Illumina HiSeq2000. The source study handled its data this way. Raw data were processed with SOAPnuke, discarding reads with adapters, uncalled bases, mean Phred below 15, or no exact constant-primer or identifier match. High-quality paired reads were merged with COPE v1.2.5, and unique nucleotide sequences were defined as clonotypes. MiTCR v1.1 was used to align clonotypes to the IMGT TRBV, TRBD and TRBJ reference segments. The analysis was restricted to V-J combinations with a frequency above 0.0001, which together covered about 99% of the repertoires. The TCS score was defined as the ratio of F50 (clonal expansion) to E x V (chaos), calculated using BLOSUM62-based TCRdist between CDR3 peptides within each V-J. Welch's t-statistics and random forest reduced around 520 V-J features to about 12, which were used in a naive Bayes classifier (R e1071). TCRdb cleaned the public reads at Q25 with fastp, built clones with MiXCR and kept in-frame beta chains. Entries are consolidated by CDR3 protein sequence, retaining the most common genes and DNA. The V and J calls shown here were made by TCRdb, not taken from the authors' results. In all, the sample holds about 550,000 distinct CDR3 sequences, and roughly 20% of those were seen once. 26% of the sample is in the top ten clones.

Graves' hyperthyroidism was defined as stable when no progression to ophthalmopathy occurred over 18 months of follow-up. The hyperthyroidism patients were between 18 and 65 years old and newly diagnosed, with a disease duration of less than 2 months. The study excluded patients with uncontrolled infections, other autoimmune diseases, pregnancy or lactation. Clinical symptoms, serum thyroxine and TRAb, thyroid ultrasound, and orbital computed tomography formed the basis for the diagnoses. PBMCs were separated from 10 ml of fresh peripheral blood using Ficoll-Paque density gradient centrifugation. Total RNA was extracted using Trizol reagent, and RNA quality was assessed on an Agilent 2100 Bioanalyzer. Broader findings and caveats from the paper: Most expanded thyroid clonotypes (frequency above 0.001) were also found in blood, which suggests that blood repertoires may mirror thyroid immune responses. Sample size was not statistically predetermined, and blinding of investigators to group allocation was not performed. Ophthalmopathy was separated from stable hyperthyroidism by a 13 V-J signature model, with 85% to 90% sensitivity and 81% to 83% specificity obtained in cross-validation and 80%/75% obtained in testing. In validation, progression to ophthalmopathy was predicted by the model with roughly 69% sensitivity and 72% to 80% specificity, a median of about 6.4 months before onset.

This clonotype originated in a man younger than 30 with Graves' hyperthyroidism. Here the chain combines TRBV6-1 and TRBJ1-2; 7 of the junction bases match TRBD1. The source material was blood. The CDR3 amino acid sequence is: CASRTTGRVYGYTF. The nucleotide sequence reads as follows: TGTGCCAGCAGAACGACAGGGAGGGTCTATGGCTACACCTTC.